What follows are 26 T cell receptor beta chains derived from one specimen sequenced in a study of cytomegalovirus exposure and HLA in healthy donors. Repertoires were generated with immunoSEQ multiplex PCR, while TCRdb's copy carries only in-frame clones and drops some. The table lists some 170,000 clones, roughly 84% of them singletons. Input material: PBMCs. The source of these receptors is a man aged 25-45 years in good health and CMV-seropositive.

The V call is TRBV18, the J call TRBJ2-1; 14 bases line up with TRBD2. This CDR3 region has 16 residues. J was trimmed by 9 bases and V by 3 bases; bases with no gene match: 7. In germline, CDR1 is KGHSH, CDR2 LQKENI. CDR3 in DNA: TGTGCCAGCTCACCCTCCGGGACTAGCGGGAGTGGTGAGCAGTTCTTC. This translates into CASSPSGTSGSGEQFF.

The DNA of the CDR3 is TGCGCCAGCAGCTTGGATACGCTAGCGGGAAACAATGAGCAGTTCTTC. Protein product: CASSLDTLAGNNEQFF. V usage is TRBV5-1 and J usage is TRBJ2-1, with 9 bases lining up with TRBD2. The CDR3 runs to 16 residues. V lost 0 bases, J lost 5 bases, and 6 bases stayed unmatched. CDR1 is SGHRS and CDR2 is YFSETQ in the germline V gene.

The chain carries TRBV7-2 and TRBJ2-7, with D perhaps matching TRBD2 (6 bases). V was trimmed by 7 bases and J by 0 bases, leaving 19 bases between them. This CDR3 contains 16 residues. CDR1 and CDR2 from the germline V gene are SGHTA and FQGNSA. The CDR3 sequence is CASTLLAGTSSYEQYF. Written as DNA, the CDR3 is TGTGCCAGCACCCTGTTGGCGGGAACGAGCTCCTACGAGCAGTACTTC.

The chain joins TRBV6-1 to TRBJ1-6; D remains ambiguous. This CDR3 has 12 residues. Trimming removed 2 bases from V and 10 bases from J, with 6 bases in between. Germline V gene sequence: CDR1 MNHNS, CDR2 SASEGT. In DNA, the CDR3 is TGTGCCAGCAGTGAATCGGGGTCACCCCTCCACTTT. Translating it yields CASSESGSPLHF.

This clone showed up just a few times. This chain connects TRBV14 to TRBJ1-4, with D hard to call. Germline-derived CDR1 and CDR2 are SGHDN and FVKESK. The CDR3 extends over 13 amino acids. V lost 0 bases, J lost 12 bases, and 11 bases lay in between. Here the CDR3 reads CASSQDRRRELFF. As DNA, the CDR3 is TGTGCCAGCAGCCAAGATCGTAGGAGAGAACTGTTTTTT.

The chain couples TRBV4-1 to TRBJ2-2; a possible D gene is TRBD1 (6 bases). The CDR3 extends over 17 amino acids. V lost 4 bases and J lost 4, with 19 bases in between. CDR1 is MGHRA, CDR2 YSYEKL, per germline. The CDR3 DNA is TGCGCCAGCAGCCCATCAACAGGGAATAGGGGCACCGGGGAGCTGTTTTTT. Translating it yields CASSPSTGNRGTGELFF.

The chain recombines TRBV5-1 with TRBJ1-2; D may be TRBD1 (5 bases). The length of the CDR3 is 14 residues. V was clipped by 1 base and J by 3 bases, with 10 bases between them. Germline V gene lookup returns CDR1 SGHRS and CDR2 YFSETQ. The CDR3 nucleotides read TGCGCCAGCAGCTTGAGCGGAGGGGACTATGGCTACACCTTC. It translates to CASSLSGGDYGYTF.

In nucleotides, the CDR3 is TGTGCCAGCAGCGTCGGACAGGTGAGAGGGGATACGCAGTATTTT. Translated: CASSVGQVRGDTQYF. V gene TRBV16 combines with J gene TRBJ2-3, with 7 positions matching TRBD1. With V trimmed by 5 bases and J by 6 bases, 11 bases remained unmatched. Germline lookup yields CDR1 KGHSY and CDR2 FQNENV. The CDR3 is 15 amino acids.

The rearrangement joins TRBV19 to TRBJ2-7; TRBD1 aligns across 7 bases. There are 16 residues in the CDR3. Trimming cost V 4 bases and J 5 bases; bases outside gene matches: 14. Germline-derived CDR1 and CDR2 are LNHDA and SQIVND (reference sequence). CDR3 coding DNA: TGTGCCAGTAGTAAACGGACAGGATCGGATCTAAACGAGCAGTACTTC. It translates to CASSKRTGSDLNEQYF.

The chain couples TRBV7-9 to TRBJ1-1; maybe TRBD1 (5 bases). Trimming took off 8 bases at V and 3 bases at J, with 10 bases between the two ends. CDR1 SEHNR and CDR2 FQNEAQ come from the germline V gene (reference sequence). The length of the CDR3 is 12 residues. CDR3 residues: CASGRGDTEAFF. CDR3 nucleotides: TGTGCCAGCGGGCGGGGGGACACTGAAGCTTTCTTT.

This clone was found many times. The gene calls are TRBV30 and TRBJ1-3; D gene unclear. This CDR3 has 14 residues. The V gene lost 0 bases and the J gene lost 0 bases, with 6 bases spanning the gap. Germline V gene data show CDR1 as GTSNPN and CDR2 as SVGIG (reference sequence). The CDR3 DNA reads TGTGCCTGGAGTGTAATCGGCTCTGGAAACACCATATATTTT. Protein sequence: CAWSVIGSGNTIYF.

The gene calls are TRBV28 and TRBJ2-1; 11 positions agree with TRBD2. The CDR3 extends over 14 amino acids. Germline V gene lookup returns CDR1 MDHEN and CDR2 SYDVKM. V gave up 6 bases and J gave up 3 bases; unmatched junction bases: 1. CDR3 amino acids: CASRGLADYNEQFF. The CDR3 nucleotides read TGTGCCAGCAGGGGACTAGCGGACTACAATGAGCAGTTCTTC.

The chain couples TRBV7-2 to TRBJ1-1; the D is unclear. There are 14 residues in the CDR3. V lost 3 bases to trimming and J lost 6 bases, with 14 bases between them. The germline CDR1 and CDR2 sequences are SGHTA and FQGNSA. This CDR3 is CASSLGQERAEAFF. CDR3 DNA sequence: TGTGCCAGCAGCTTGGGTCAGGAAAGAGCTGAAGCTTTCTTT.

This clone showed up just once. This chain connects TRBV29-1 to TRBJ2-2; D gene uncertain. This CDR3 contains 14 residues. Germline lookup yields CDR1 SQVTM and CDR2 ANQGSEA. Trimming took off 2 bases at V and 3 bases at J, with 10 bases between the two ends. The CDR3 loop reads CSVESGEDTGELFF. For the CDR3, the DNA is TGCAGCGTTGAATCTGGTGAGGACACCGGGGAGCTGTTTTTT.

The CDR3 nucleotides are TGCGCCAGCACCGAAAACACACAAGAGACCCAGTACTTC. Protein product: CASTENTQETQYF. The rearrangement uses TRBV5-1 and TRBJ2-5; D uncertain. Germline V gives CDR1 SGHRS, CDR2 YFSETQ. With 6 bases removed from V and 2 bases from J, the gap between germline ends came to 11 bases. The CDR3 sequence is 13 residues long.

V is TRBV30 and J is TRBJ2-3; 7 bases align to TRBD2. CDR3 length: 13 residues. Looked up from germline, CDR1 is GTSNPN and CDR2 is SVGIG (reference sequence). V shed 4 bases and J 5 bases; nucleotides not matched to a gene: 6. CDR3 bases: TGTGCCTGGACCCCTGGGGGGGGAGATACGCAGTATTTT. Its translation is CAWTPGGGDTQYF.

In its sample, this clone was seen a few times. This sequence joins TRBV7-2 and TRBJ1-6; 8 bases are a match to TRBD1. The CDR3 consists of 13 residues. CDR1 and CDR2 from the germline V gene are SGHTA and FQGNSA. The V segment lost 5 bases and the J segment 11 bases; nucleotides outside the gene matches: 5. The CDR3 loop is CASSPQGDAPLHF. Written as DNA, the CDR3 is TGTGCCAGCAGCCCACAGGGGGACGCACCCCTCCACTTT.

Note on this clone: Relative to the germline gene, one junction end is altered; a read error may explain this. V is TRBV29-1 and J is TRBJ1-4; D call uncertain. This CDR3 region has 12 residues. The germline V gene has CDR1 SQVTM and CDR2 ANQGSEA. In DNA form, the CDR3 reads TGCAGCGTTGGTGTAACGGGTGAAGAACTGTTTTTT. It codes for CSVGVTGEELFF.

The chain combines TRBV6-1 with TRBJ1-2; no reliable D call. The V end lost 2 bases, the J end lost 4 bases, and 14 bases lay between the germline ends. The CDR3 length is 15 residues. The germline V gene has CDR1 MNHNS and CDR2 SASEGT. CDR3 sequence (DNA): TGTGCCAGCAGTGAACTCCAGGCAGACCCCTATGGCTACACCTTC. Amino acids: CASSELQADPYGYTF.

CDR3 DNA sequence: TGTGCCAGCAGCCCCGGACAGGGGATCGACGAGCAGTACTTC. Its protein product is CASSPGQGIDEQYF. The chain joins TRBV7-2 to TRBJ2-7; TRBD1 matches at 9 bases. CDR1 and CDR2 from the germline V gene are SGHTA and FQGNSA. The length of the CDR3 is 14 residues. The V and J ends lost 5 bases and 5 bases, in that order; junction bases with no gene match: 7.

Note on this clone: At one boundary the junction diverges from the germline segment, which might be a read error. This chain connects TRBV7-7 to TRBJ2-1; 9 bases align to TRBD1. This CDR3 comprises 15 residues. Germline CDR1 reads SSHAT; CDR2 reads FNYEAQ (reference sequence). The CDR3: CASSPRTGANNEQFF. DNA for the CDR3: TGTGCTAGCAGCCCGAGGACAGGGGCCAACAATGAGCAGTTCTTC.

This clone has a handful of counts. The chain recombines TRBV7-9 with TRBJ2-7, with 7 bases fitting TRBD2. V dropped 1 base and J dropped 5; count of bases not matched to a gene: 11. Germline CDR1 SEHNR, CDR2 FQNEAQ (reference sequence). The CDR3 covers 16 residues. CDR3: CASSLGGAGRPDEQYF. CDR3 coding DNA: TGTGCCAGCAGCTTAGGAGGAGCGGGACGCCCTGACGAGCAGTACTTC.

The chain has TRBV7-6 and TRBJ2-3; a weak D match, TRBD2 (5 bases). Germline values: CDR1 SGHVS, CDR2 FNYEAQ. V shed 5 bases and J shed 2 bases, with 8 bases lying between them. CDR3 size: 13 residues. The CDR3 DNA is TGTGCCAGCAGCCCCGGGGTCACAGATACGCAGTATTTT. The encoded protein is CASSPGVTDTQYF.

This clone occurred a few times. V is TRBV7-2 and J is TRBJ2-3; D is uncertain. The CDR3 length is 14 residues. Trimming removed 8 bases from V and 0 bases from J, with 12 bases in between. Germline V gene lookup returns CDR1 SGHTA and CDR2 FQGNSA. The CDR3 loop is CASGPSGSTDTQYF. Written as DNA, the CDR3 is TGTGCCAGCGGCCCCTCCGGGAGCACAGATACGCAGTATTTT.

The gene calls are TRBV29-1 and TRBJ2-1, with 13 nucleotides matching TRBD2. This CDR3 has 16 amino acids. V lost 1 base and J lost 8; bases outside the gene matches: 8. Per the germline V gene, CDR1 is SQVTM and CDR2 is ANQGSEA. The CDR3 region is CSVEGGLAGIVDEQFF. DNA of the CDR3: TGCAGCGTTGAAGGGGGACTAGCGGGGATTGTAGATGAGCAGTTCTTC.

This clone was observed a few times. V is TRBV2 and J is TRBJ1-1, with a weak D call TRBD1 (5 bases). The germline CDR1 and CDR2 sequences are SNHLY and FYNNEI. With 6 bases removed from V and 1 base from J, the gap between germline ends came to 15 bases. This CDR3 is 15 amino acids long. The CDR3 coding sequence is TGTGCCAGCAGCCTCAGGCGGGGGGGGAACACTGAAGCTTTCTTT. Its protein product is CASSLRRGGNTEAFF.